One and the same sample provided the 21 T cell receptor beta chains below, sequenced in a study of shared clonotypes between healthy human individuals. Produced via immunoSEQ multiplex PCR; TCRdb's table is partial and in-frame only. The data contain 2,100,000 or so clones, more than 90% of them singletons. The sequencing input was naive CD4+ T cells sorted from blood. Subset denoted: CD45RA+ positively selected. The receptors were sampled from a man between 18 and 29 years old in good health.

CDR3 in amino acids: CASSEARLGELFF. As DNA, the CDR3 is TGTGCCAGCAGTGAAGCGCGGCTCGGGGAGCTGTTTTTT. The chain couples TRBV2 to TRBJ2-2, with no clear D. CDR1 SNHLY and CDR2 FYNNEI come from the germline V gene. Trimming took 0 bases from V and 7 from J, leaving 6 bases between them. There are 13 residues in the CDR3.

This clone occurred a few times. The gene calls are TRBV19 and TRBJ2-7, with 7 bases that match TRBD2. This CDR3 comprises 13 residues. CDR1 LNHDA and CDR2 SQIVND come from the germline V gene (reference sequence). With 6 bases clipped from V and 5 bases from J, the junction kept 7 bases outside the gene matches. The CDR3 DNA sequence: TGTGCCAGTAGATTGGCAGGGACTAACGAGCAGTACTTC. Its protein product is CASRLAGTNEQYF.

The chain joins TRBV11-2 to TRBJ2-7, with D uncertain. The V end was cut by 3 bases, the J end by 1 base, with 10 bases between. CDR3 length: 14 residues. Germline assignment: CDR1 SGHAT and CDR2 FQNNGV. The CDR3, as DNA: TGTGCCAGCAGCTTTCTGATAGCATCCTACGAGCAGTACTTC. Encoded protein: CASSFLIASYEQYF.

To note about this clone: At the DNA level, this CDR3 is encoded by other sequences in the same sample as well. The rearrangement uses TRBV6-6 and TRBJ2-7; a possible D gene is TRBD2 (6 bases). The CDR3 length is 11 residues. The V gene lost 7 bases and the J gene lost 4 bases, with 8 bases spanning the gap. Germline V lookup: CDR1 MNHNY, CDR2 SVGAGI (reference sequence). CDR3: CASTGGYEQYF. CDR3 nucleotides: TGTGCCAGCACTGGGGGGTACGAGCAGTACTTC.

This rearrangement joins TRBV7-9 to TRBJ2-5; TRBD2 might be the D (5 bases). CDR1 is SEHNR and CDR2 is FQNEAQ in the germline V gene (reference sequence). The V end was cut by 7 bases, the J end by 4 bases, with 19 bases between. The CDR3 consists of 15 residues. This CDR3 reads CASTTLTGNGETQYF. For the CDR3, the DNA is TGTGCCAGCACCACCTTAACGGGGAATGGAGAGACCCAGTACTTC.

The chain has TRBV7-3 and TRBJ2-1; 7 bases map to TRBD1. The V gene's germline CDR1 is SGHTA and CDR2 FQGTGA. V trimming: 4 bases; J trimming: 5 bases; junction bases outside the gene matches: 5. The CDR3 is made up of 14 amino acids. The CDR3 region is CASSWVGTDNEQFF. The CDR3 DNA is TGTGCCAGCAGCTGGGTAGGGACAGACAATGAGCAGTTCTTC. Looking up the rest from reference TRBV7-3 and TRBJ2-1 gives the full variable domain: GAGVSQTPSNKVTEKGKYVELRCDPISGHTALYWYRQSLGQGPEFLIYFQGTGAADDSGLPNDRFFAVRPEGSVSTLKIQRTERGDSAVYLCASSWVGTDNEQFFGPGTRLTVL.

The V and J genes are TRBV18 and TRBJ1-6, with a tentative D call TRBD1 (5 bases). V was cut by 4 bases and J by 5 bases, with 12 bases left in between. The CDR3 runs 15 residues. Per the germline V gene, CDR1 is KGHSH and CDR2 is LQKENI. The CDR3 coding sequence is TGTGCCAGCTCACGCGAACAGGAGCATAATTCACCCCTCCACTTT. Its protein is CASSREQEHNSPLHF.

The chain links TRBV10-2 to TRBJ2-7; D call uncertain. This CDR3 comprises 15 residues. From germline, CDR1 is WSHSY and CDR2 SAAADI. Trimming took 3 bases from V and 6 from J, leaving 18 bases between them. DNA of the CDR3: TGCGCCAGCAGTGATTCCCGGTCAGCAACTTCCGAGCAGTACTTC. This encodes CASSDSRSATSEQYF.

This chain connects TRBV9 to TRBJ2-3, with D tentatively TRBD2 (5 bases). This CDR3 spans 14 amino acids. Between the trimmed V and J ends, which lost 4 bases and 2 bases, there was a span of 11 bases. CDR1 is SGDLS and CDR2 is YYNGEE in the germline V gene. CDR3 nucleotides: TGTGCCAGCAGCCCCCCTAGCAACACAGATACGCAGTATTTT. Its protein product is CASSPPSNTDTQYF.

This clone was recorded once. V gene TRBV6-6 combines with J gene TRBJ1-3; D may be TRBD1 (5 bases). The CDR3 extends over 15 amino acids. Trimming stripped 0 bases from V and 0 bases from J, with 6 bases between. In germline, CDR1 is MNHNY, CDR2 SVGAGI (reference sequence). The CDR3 loop is CASSYSDNSGNTIYF. CDR3 in DNA: TGTGCCAGCAGTTACTCGGACAACTCTGGAAACACCATATATTTT.

The rearrangement uses TRBV5-1 and TRBJ2-1; D not resolved. From germline, CDR1 is SGHRS and CDR2 YFSETQ. The CDR3 consists of 15 residues. With 0 bases removed from V and 5 bases from J, the gap between germline ends came to 12 bases. The CDR3 coding sequence is TGCGCCAGCAGCTTGGCCGTGACTCAAAACAATGAGCAGTTCTTC. This encodes CASSLAVTQNNEQFF. The full variable domain, completed using reference TRBV5-1 and TRBJ2-1, is KAGVTQTPRYLIKTRGQQVTLSCSPISGHRSVSWYQQTPGQGLQFLFEYFSETQRNKGNFPGRFSGRQFSNSRSEMNVSTLELGDSALYLCASSLAVTQNNEQFFGPGTRLTVL.

The J gene is TRBJ1-1, the V gene TRBV10-3; TRBD1 matches 7 bases. From germline, CDR1 is ENHRY and CDR2 SYGVKD. This CDR3 spans 14 amino acids. Trimming cost V 6 bases and J 2 bases; bases outside gene matches: 6. CDR3 region: CAIRGGDSNTEAFF. The CDR3 bases are TGTGCCATCAGGGGAGGGGACAGTAACACTGAAGCTTTCTTT.

The chain employs TRBV4-3 and TRBJ1-1; D is unresolved. Germline values: CDR1 LGHNA, CDR2 YSLEER. V was pared by 3 bases and J by 4 bases, with 12 bases between. The CDR3 is 14 residues long. The CDR3 loop reads CASSQTSTSTEAFF. Here the CDR3 DNA reads TGCGCCAGCAGCCAGACTTCGACAAGCACTGAAGCTTTCTTT.

This CDR3 is CASSGGGPFKSVGYTF. The CDR3 nucleotides are TGTGCCAGTAGTGGTGGAGGGCCCTTTAAATCAGTTGGCTACACCTTC. The rearrangement links TRBV19 to TRBJ1-2; D is uncertain. Germline values: CDR1 LNHDA, CDR2 SQIVND (reference sequence). Trimming shortened V by 5 bases and J by 7 bases, and 23 bases separated the two germline ends. The CDR3 extends over 16 amino acids.

V gene TRBV28 combines with J gene TRBJ1-5; D possibly corresponds to TRBD1 (5 bases). Germline CDR1 and CDR2: MDHEN and SYDVKM. V dropped 5 bases and J dropped 7 bases, with 18 bases sitting between them. The CDR3 covers 15 residues. The CDR3: CASSKGQGAGQPQHF. The CDR3 DNA reads TGTGCCAGCAGTAAGGGTCAGGGAGCGGGGCAGCCCCAGCATTTT.

This clone was counted once. J is TRBJ1-2 and V is TRBV7-2; D is ambiguous. Trimming pared 1 base from V and 2 bases from J, leaving 11 bases between. The CDR3 extends over 15 amino acids. Germline V gives CDR1 SGHTA, CDR2 FQGNSA. The CDR3 loop is CASSLVPGQNYGYTF. Written as DNA, the CDR3 is TGTGCCAGCAGCTTAGTACCGGGCCAGAACTATGGCTACACCTTC.

Comment on this clone: The sample holds other DNA sequences that translate to the same CDR3. The rearrangement links TRBV6-5 to TRBJ2-6, with a weak D call TRBD1 (5 bases). CDR3 length: 15 residues. Germline V gene lookup returns CDR1 MNHEY and CDR2 SVGAGI. Trimming removed 2 bases from V and 1 base from J, with 6 bases in between. The CDR3 is CASSYGASGANVLTF. The CDR3 DNA reads as TGTGCCAGCAGTTACGGGGCTTCTGGGGCCAACGTCCTGACTTTC.

The V call is TRBV7-3, the J call TRBJ1-1; D uncertain. Between the trimmed V and J ends, which lost 5 bases and 0 bases, there was a span of 7 bases. Germline CDR1 reads SGHTA; CDR2 reads FQGTGA. This CDR3 has 13 residues. In DNA, the CDR3 is TGTGCCAGCAGCAAAAACATGAACACTGAAGCTTTCTTT. Its protein is CASSKNMNTEAFF.

The chain couples TRBV10-3 to TRBJ2-5, with D perhaps given as TRBD1 or TRBD2 (5 bases each). Germline values: CDR1 ENHRY, CDR2 SYGVKD. V was cut by 5 bases and J by 5 bases, with 18 bases left in between. This CDR3 has 15 amino acids. The CDR3 protein is CAISSGTPKTETQYF. The DNA of the CDR3 is TGTGCCATCAGTTCCGGGACCCCCAAGACGGAGACCCAGTACTTC.

This chain joins TRBV30 and TRBJ2-7; 8 nucleotides line up with TRBD1. Germline-derived CDR1 and CDR2 are GTSNPN and SVGIG (reference sequence). The CDR3 covers 11 residues. Trimming removed 8 bases from V and 6 bases from J; junction bases left unmatched: 6. CDR3 in DNA: TGTGCCGGACAGGGATCGGGCGAGCAGTACTTC. This sequence encodes CAGQGSGEQYF.

This rearrangement joins TRBV5-6 to TRBJ1-6, with TRBD1 identical over 7 bases. The trim removed 5 bases at V and 4 bases at J, leaving 12 bases unmatched. The CDR3 has 17 residues. The germline V gene has CDR1 SGHDT and CDR2 YYEEEE. The CDR3 region has the DNA TGTGCCAGCAGTCTCTCTCTGCGACAGGGATATAATTCACCCCTCCACTTT. Amino acid sequence: CASSLSLRQGYNSPLHF.